The 11 T cell receptor beta chains given below trace back to one sample, sequenced in a study of CD8+CD57+ T cells in acquired aplastic anemia. Patients chosen for sequencing had CD8+CD57+ cells that had expanded, as shown by flow cytometry. Profiling that covered TCR beta VDJ and CDR3 relied on genomic DNA as its template. TCRdb re-called the reads through MiXCR, storing one row per CDR3 protein. The sample consists of approximately 180,000 distinct CDR3 sequences, roughly 48% of them appearing once. The sequencing sample was made of sorted CD4+, CD8+, or CD8+CD57+ T cells (not recorded which) from PBMCs. These receptors all come from a human donor with aplastic anemia.

CDR3 residues: CASSSRRVGNTGAFF. The CDR3 nucleotides are TGTGCCAGCAGCTCCCGGAGGGTAGGGAACACTGGGGCTTTCTTT. V usage is TRBV7-8 and J usage is TRBJ1-1; D uncertain. The CDR3 is 15 residues long. The V end lost 4 bases, the J end lost 11 bases, and 23 bases lay between the germline ends. The germline CDR1 and CDR2 sequences are SGHVS and FQNEAQ.

V is TRBV6-1 and J is TRBJ1-1; D remains ambiguous. The CDR3 has 14 amino acids. Germline V CDR1 and CDR2: MNHNS, SASEGT. V was pared by 5 bases and J by 3 bases, with 13 bases between. The CDR3 sequence: CASSPYYGDTEAFF. The CDR3 bases are TGTGCCAGCAGTCCCTATTACGGGGACACTGAAGCTTTCTTT.

This clonotype was counted many times. In nucleotides, the CDR3 is TGTGCCAGTAGTACGCGGACAGGGAGCTATGGCTACACCTTC. This gives the protein CASSTRTGSYGYTF. V is TRBV19 and J is TRBJ1-2; 8 nucleotides line up with TRBD1. The CDR3 is 14 amino acids. Unmatched junction bases numbered 5, after V lost 4 bases and J lost 4 bases. CDR1 LNHDA and CDR2 SQIVND come from the germline V gene (reference sequence).

The chain has TRBV28 and TRBJ2-7; D possibly matches TRBD1 or TRBD2 (5 bases each). This CDR3 region has 15 residues. Trimming took 6 bases from V and 0 from J, leaving 15 bases between them. CDR1 and CDR2 (germline): MDHEN, SYDVKM. The CDR3 loop is CASRFGTQASYEQYF. CDR3 DNA sequence: TGTGCCAGCAGATTCGGGACCCAAGCCTCCTACGAGCAGTACTTC.

This clonotype appeared once. The chain combines TRBV14 with TRBJ2-1; possibly TRBD1 for D (6 bases). The V end was cut by 8 bases, the J end by 9 bases, with 26 bases between. The CDR3 spans 16 residues. CDR1 SGHDN and CDR2 FVKESK come from the germline V gene. The CDR3 loop is CASGPFHREGRGEQFF. The CDR3 nucleotides read TGTGCCAGCGGTCCTTTCCACAGGGAAGGGAGAGGTGAGCAGTTCTTC.

A remark on this clonotype: Germline is not matched at one junction end, which may reflect a read error. The chain links TRBV15 to TRBJ1-3; a possible D gene is TRBD1 (6 bases). Germline V gene data show CDR1 as LNHNV and CDR2 as YYDKDF (reference sequence). The CDR3 spans 15 residues. The CDR3 reads CATSRVQGTGNTIHF. CDR3 DNA: TGTGCCACCAGCAGAGTCCAGGGGACTGGAAACACCATACATTTT.

Many counts were recorded for this clonotype. For the CDR3, the DNA is TGCGCCAGCAGCTTGGGGCAGCAGGGTAATGAAAAACTGTTTTTT. This encodes CASSLGQQGNEKLFF. The gene calls are TRBV5-1 and TRBJ1-4; the D gene is possibly TRBD1 (5 bases). The CDR3 loop spans 15 amino acids. CDR1 is SGHRS and CDR2 is YFSETQ in the germline V gene. Trimming left V 0 bases short and J 4 bases short, with 10 bases between.

This clonotype has at least ten counts. This rearrangement joins TRBV4-2 to TRBJ1-2; a weak D match, TRBD1 (5 bases). CDR1 and CDR2 from the germline V gene are LGHNA and YNFKEQ. Between the trimmed V and J ends, which lost 1 base and 4 bases, there was a span of 16 bases. This CDR3 spans 16 amino acids. CDR3 amino acids: CASSQVRGQDIYGYTF. The CDR3 coding sequence is TGTGCCAGCAGCCAAGTTCGTGGACAAGATATCTATGGCTACACCTTC.

This chain joins TRBV20-1 and TRBJ2-2; 15 nucleotides match TRBD2. Germline CDR1 is DFQATT and CDR2 is SNEGSKA (reference sequence). After removal of 6 bases from V and 2 bases from J, the junction contained 7 bases not matched to a gene. The CDR3 covers 17 residues. This chain's CDR3 is CSALRTSGGANTGELFF. The DNA for the CDR3 is TGCAGTGCCCTAAGGACTAGCGGGGGGGCAAACACCGGGGAGCTGTTTTTT.

The CDR3 nucleotides are TGCAGTGCTAGGGCAGGGGGGATTTTGTATAGCTACACCTTC. Translating it yields CSARAGGILYSYTF. This sequence joins TRBV20-1 and TRBJ1-2, with TRBD1 matching 7 bases. The germline gives CDR1 DFQATT, CDR2 SNEGSKA (reference sequence). With V trimmed by 3 bases and J by 9 bases, 13 bases remained unmatched. The CDR3 contains 14 residues.

V is TRBV7-8 and J is TRBJ1-2; D not resolved. Trimming shortened V by 1 base and J by 4 bases, and 4 bases separated the two germline ends. The CDR3 covers 12 residues. From germline, CDR1 is SGHVS and CDR2 FQNEAQ. CDR3 protein: CASSLEAYGYTF. DNA for the CDR3: TGTGCCAGCAGCTTAGAAGCCTATGGCTACACCTTC.